The rows below give T cell receptor beta chains drawn from one sample of a study of T cell responses to AZD1222 COVID-19 vaccine. Sequenced by immunoSEQ multiplex PCR; TCRdb stores in-frame clones only, minus some. The sample yields 150,000 or so clones, under 95% seen once. This sample comprised peripheral blood, obtained on day 0 of AZD1222 vaccination. These receptors were taken from an adult in good health. Both conserved end residues are part of each CDR3. A D gene is named only where the DNA matches it firmly. Clone size is stated in some rows and not others, as once, few, many or a class when expanded.

J,V,size,D,DNA,CDR3
TRBJ1-1,TRBV27,medium-sized,TRBD1,TGTGCCAGCAGTTTATCGACAGGGTCCTCCCGGGGTGAAGCTTTCTTT,CASSLSTGSSRGEAFF
TRBJ1-2,TRBV30,.,.,TGTGCCTGGATCGGGGGCTTAGACTATGGCTACACCTTC,CAWIGGLDYGYTF
TRBJ1-1,TRBV6-5,.,.,TGTGCCAGCAGGGACCGGCCCGAGCGGGCTTTCTTT,CASRDRPERAFF
TRBJ1-6,TRBV18,.,TRBD1,TGTGCCAGCTCACCATTTGGGACAGGGAACGGAGGATCCTATAATTCACCCCTCCACTTT,CASSPFGTGNGGSYNSPLHF
TRBJ2-5,TRBV4-1,.,TRBD1,TGCGCCAGCAGCCAATCGGCAGGGGGCACAATGGCCCAAGAGACCCAGTACTTC,CASSQSAGGTMAQETQYF
TRBJ1-2,TRBV7-8,.,TRBD1,TGTGCCAGCAGCCCGGACAGGGGGAGGGATGGCTACACCTTC,CASSPDRGRDGYTF
TRBJ2-1,TRBV6-1,few,.,TGTGCCAGCAGTGAAAGCGGCGGCCTTGGCATTAACAATGAGCAGTTCTTC,CASSESGGLGINNEQFF
TRBJ1-3,TRBV2,.,TRBD1,TGTGCCAGCATCTCCGGGACAGGCATGGACACCATATATTTT,CASISGTGMDTIYF
TRBJ1-6,TRBV30,once,.,TGTGCCTGGAGTCCCTCGGGACGGCGAAATTCACCCCTCCACTTT,CAWSPSGRRNSPLHF
TRBJ1-3,TRBV3-1/TRBV3-2,.,.,TGTGCCAGCAGCTACATCCGGGGAACAACAAGTAGCTCTGGAAACACCATATATTTT,CASSYIRGTTSSSGNTIYF
TRBJ2-7,TRBV2,.,TRBD1,TGTGCCAGCAGTATGGCGGGACAGGGCTACGAGCAGTACTTC,CASSMAGQGYEQYF
TRBJ1-3,TRBV3-1/TRBV3-2,.,.,TGTGCCAGCAGCCAAGAAGGGCGAAACACCATATATTTT,CASSQEGRNTIYF
TRBJ2-5,TRBV9,.,TRBD2,TGTGCCAGCAGCGCCCCAAGCGGGAGCGGAGAGACCCAGTACTTC,CASSAPSGSGETQYF
TRBJ2-2,TRBV5-1,once,.,TGCGCCAGCAGCTTCGACACCGGGGAGCTGTTTTTT,CASSFDTGELFF
TRBJ1-4,TRBV28,few,.,TGTGCCAGCAGTCTATACGGTGCAACTAATGAAAAACTGTTTTTT,CASSLYGATNEKLFF
TRBJ1-1,TRBV20-1,.,.,TGCAGTGCCAGTGGCGGGATCAGAGACGAAGCTTTCTTT,CSASGGIRDEAFF
TRBJ2-7,TRBV6-2/TRBV6-3,.,.,TGTGCCAGCAGTTACTCGATGGGGAGTCCGGTCCTCACTCTTCGGCAGTACTTC,CASSYSMGSPVLTLRQYF
TRBJ2-2,TRBV5-1,.,TRBD2,TGCGCCAGCACTGATTCCCTAGCGGGAGCGGGCACCGGGGAGCTGTTTTTT,CASTDSLAGAGTGELFF
TRBJ1-1,TRBV5-1,.,.,TGCGCCAGCAGCTTGGCGGTAGGGAACACTGAAGCTTTCTTT,CASSLAVGNTEAFF
TRBJ1-6,TRBV19,once,.,TGTGCCAGTAGGGCGGGAGGACGACCGAGGGATTCACCCCTCCACTTT,CASRAGGRPRDSPLHF
TRBJ1-1,TRBV6-5,.,.,TGTGCCCTTCGAGAGATCCTCACTGAAGCTTTCTTT,CALREILTEAFF
TRBJ2-5,TRBV6-5,.,.,TGTGCCAGCATACAAGAGACCCAGTACTTC,CASIQETQYF
TRBJ1-3,TRBV7-2,.,TRBD1,TGTGCCAGCAGCTTACCGGGACAGGGCCCATCTAGGGGAAACACCATATATTTT,CASSLPGQGPSRGNTIYF
TRBJ1-2,TRBV27,.,.,TGTGCCAGCAGTTTATTGGGTCGGGGGGGCTATGGCTACACCTTC,CASSLLGRGGYGYTF
TRBJ1-1,TRBV19,.,.,TGTGCCAGTAGTATATGGCAGAACACTGAAGCTTTCTTT,CASSIWQNTEAFF
TRBJ2-1,TRBV5-1,.,TRBD2,TGCGCCAGCAGCTTGGATTTTAGGACTAGTAAATCAAATGAGCAGTTCTTC,CASSLDFRTSKSNEQFF
TRBJ1-5,TRBV3-1/TRBV3-2,.,.,TGTGCCAGCAGCCCGAGAGGTTTTGAAGGGCCCCAGCATTTT,CASSPRGFEGPQHF
TRBJ2-2,TRBV3-1/TRBV3-2,.,.,TGTGCCAGCAGCCAAGATCAGAAAGCGGCGAACACCGGGGAGCTGTTTTTT,CASSQDQKAANTGELFF
TRBJ1-4,TRBV6-1,.,.,TGTGCCAGCAGTGAAAGGCCGGGGGATGAAAAACTGTTTTTT,CASSERPGDEKLFF
TRBJ1-1,TRBV6-2/TRBV6-3,.,TRBD1,TGTGCCAGCAGTTTAGGGGGCACGGGGACTGAAGCTTTCTTT,CASSLGGTGTEAFF
TRBJ1-1,TRBV7-9,.,TRBD1,TGTGCCAGCAGCCCCCGACCGGGACAGGGAGTGAACACTGAAGCTTTCTTT,CASSPRPGQGVNTEAFF
TRBJ1-6,TRBV28,.,.,TGTGCCAGCCTAGCACTAACCGGGGGGGCGTCACCCCTCCACTTT,CASLALTGGASPLHF
TRBJ1-5,TRBV6-5,.,.,TGTGCCAGCAGTTACGTATCTACTCAGCCCCAGCATTTT,CASSYVSTQPQHF
TRBJ1-4,TRBV27,.,TRBD1,TGTGCCAGCAGTTTGGGCAGGGGGCGGTGGGAAAAACTGTTTTTT,CASSLGRGRWEKLFF
TRBJ1-1,TRBV5-1,.,.,TGCGCCAGCAGCTTGAACAGGGTCGCTGAAGCTTTCTTT,CASSLNRVAEAFF
TRBJ2-3,TRBV10-2,.,.,TGCGCCAGCAGTGAGTCGGGAGGCCTTAGCACAGATACGCAGTATTTT,CASSESGGLSTDTQYF
TRBJ1-1,TRBV5-5,.,.,TGTGCCAGCTTGGGCGGGGGGATGAACACTGAAGCTTTCTTT,CASLGGGMNTEAFF
TRBJ2-6,TRBV7-9,.,.,TGTGCCAGCAGCTTTGGGGCCAGCTCTGGGGCCAACGTCCTGACTTTC,CASSFGASSGANVLTF
TRBJ2-7,TRBV6-5,once,.,TGTGCCAGCAGTCGAACTGCGCAACCCTACGAGCAGTACTTC,CASSRTAQPYEQYF
TRBJ2-7,TRBV28,once,TRBD1,TGTGCCAGCAGGGCCTCAGAGGGGGCTTCCTACGAGCAGTACTTC,CASRASEGASYEQYF
TRBJ1-1,TRBV5-1,.,.,TGCGCCAGCAGCTCCCGCGACGCAGGGGCAGACACTGAAGCTTTCTTT,CASSSRDAGADTEAFF
TRBJ1-1,TRBV9,.,.,TGTGCCAGCTCTCAAGAAGGGAACACTGAAGCTTTCTTT,CASSQEGNTEAFF
TRBJ1-1,TRBV20-1,once,.,TGCAGTGCTAGAGGGGGCACTGAAGCTTTCTTT,CSARGGTEAFF
TRBJ1-5,TRBV2,.,TRBD1,TGTGCCAGCACTGGAACAGGGGCGAGTCAGCCCCAGCATTTT,CASTGTGASQPQHF
TRBJ2-5,TRBV6-5,.,TRBD2,TGTGCCAGCTGGAAGCGGGAACATTACCCAGAGACCCAGTACTTC,CASWKREHYPETQYF
TRBJ2-5,TRBV28,.,.,TGTGCCAGCAGTCCCGGGCCGGACACCCAAGAGACCCAGTACTTC,CASSPGPDTQETQYF
TRBJ2-2,TRBV6-2/TRBV6-3,.,TRBD2,TGTGCCAGCAGTTACTCGACGGCTAGCGGGAGCGCGAACACCGGGGAGCTGTTTTTT,CASSYSTASGSANTGELFF
TRBJ2-1,TRBV3-1/TRBV3-2,.,TRBD2,TGTGCCAGCAGCCAAGATCTCGCGGGAGGCTCCTACAATGAGCAGTTCTTC,CASSQDLAGGSYNEQFF
TRBJ1-2,TRBV27,.,.,TGTGCCAGCAGTTTATCGTCTGGTGGTTTCAACTATGGCTACACCTTC,CASSLSSGGFNYGYTF
TRBJ2-1,TRBV4-2,.,.,TGTGCCAGCAGCCCGACCGGGAGTACCTACAATGAGCAGTTCTTC,CASSPTGSTYNEQFF
TRBJ1-1,TRBV19,.,TRBD1,TGTGCCAGCTCGACAGGGACGGTGAACACTGAAGCTTTCTTT,CASSTGTVNTEAFF
TRBJ1-5,TRBV7-2,.,.,TGTGCCAGCAGCTTAGTACAGGGTAGCAATCAGCCCCAGCATTTT,CASSLVQGSNQPQHF
TRBJ2-7,TRBV2,.,TRBD2,TGTGCCAGCAGGCCTAGCGGGGTATTTGACGAGCAGTACTTC,CASRPSGVFDEQYF